This T cell receptor (beta chain) was documented in a study of control samples from healthy donors and cancer patients. Sequenced by immunoSEQ multiplex PCR; TCRdb stores in-frame clones only, minus some. The table lists about 110,000 clones, less than 95% of them singletons. Per germline, CDR1 SEHNR and CDR2 FQNEAQ (reference sequence). The CDR3 has 12 amino acids. Trimming removed 5 bases at V and 7 bases at J, with 9 bases between. The sample comprised blood. V gene TRBV7-9 combines with J gene TRBJ1-5; the D is unclear. This TCR was sampled from a human donor in good health. The donor label of this sample is uncertain. In DNA form, the CDR3 reads TGTGCCAGCAGCCCCGAACCCCAGCCCCAGCATTTT. Translation gives CASSPEPQPQHF.